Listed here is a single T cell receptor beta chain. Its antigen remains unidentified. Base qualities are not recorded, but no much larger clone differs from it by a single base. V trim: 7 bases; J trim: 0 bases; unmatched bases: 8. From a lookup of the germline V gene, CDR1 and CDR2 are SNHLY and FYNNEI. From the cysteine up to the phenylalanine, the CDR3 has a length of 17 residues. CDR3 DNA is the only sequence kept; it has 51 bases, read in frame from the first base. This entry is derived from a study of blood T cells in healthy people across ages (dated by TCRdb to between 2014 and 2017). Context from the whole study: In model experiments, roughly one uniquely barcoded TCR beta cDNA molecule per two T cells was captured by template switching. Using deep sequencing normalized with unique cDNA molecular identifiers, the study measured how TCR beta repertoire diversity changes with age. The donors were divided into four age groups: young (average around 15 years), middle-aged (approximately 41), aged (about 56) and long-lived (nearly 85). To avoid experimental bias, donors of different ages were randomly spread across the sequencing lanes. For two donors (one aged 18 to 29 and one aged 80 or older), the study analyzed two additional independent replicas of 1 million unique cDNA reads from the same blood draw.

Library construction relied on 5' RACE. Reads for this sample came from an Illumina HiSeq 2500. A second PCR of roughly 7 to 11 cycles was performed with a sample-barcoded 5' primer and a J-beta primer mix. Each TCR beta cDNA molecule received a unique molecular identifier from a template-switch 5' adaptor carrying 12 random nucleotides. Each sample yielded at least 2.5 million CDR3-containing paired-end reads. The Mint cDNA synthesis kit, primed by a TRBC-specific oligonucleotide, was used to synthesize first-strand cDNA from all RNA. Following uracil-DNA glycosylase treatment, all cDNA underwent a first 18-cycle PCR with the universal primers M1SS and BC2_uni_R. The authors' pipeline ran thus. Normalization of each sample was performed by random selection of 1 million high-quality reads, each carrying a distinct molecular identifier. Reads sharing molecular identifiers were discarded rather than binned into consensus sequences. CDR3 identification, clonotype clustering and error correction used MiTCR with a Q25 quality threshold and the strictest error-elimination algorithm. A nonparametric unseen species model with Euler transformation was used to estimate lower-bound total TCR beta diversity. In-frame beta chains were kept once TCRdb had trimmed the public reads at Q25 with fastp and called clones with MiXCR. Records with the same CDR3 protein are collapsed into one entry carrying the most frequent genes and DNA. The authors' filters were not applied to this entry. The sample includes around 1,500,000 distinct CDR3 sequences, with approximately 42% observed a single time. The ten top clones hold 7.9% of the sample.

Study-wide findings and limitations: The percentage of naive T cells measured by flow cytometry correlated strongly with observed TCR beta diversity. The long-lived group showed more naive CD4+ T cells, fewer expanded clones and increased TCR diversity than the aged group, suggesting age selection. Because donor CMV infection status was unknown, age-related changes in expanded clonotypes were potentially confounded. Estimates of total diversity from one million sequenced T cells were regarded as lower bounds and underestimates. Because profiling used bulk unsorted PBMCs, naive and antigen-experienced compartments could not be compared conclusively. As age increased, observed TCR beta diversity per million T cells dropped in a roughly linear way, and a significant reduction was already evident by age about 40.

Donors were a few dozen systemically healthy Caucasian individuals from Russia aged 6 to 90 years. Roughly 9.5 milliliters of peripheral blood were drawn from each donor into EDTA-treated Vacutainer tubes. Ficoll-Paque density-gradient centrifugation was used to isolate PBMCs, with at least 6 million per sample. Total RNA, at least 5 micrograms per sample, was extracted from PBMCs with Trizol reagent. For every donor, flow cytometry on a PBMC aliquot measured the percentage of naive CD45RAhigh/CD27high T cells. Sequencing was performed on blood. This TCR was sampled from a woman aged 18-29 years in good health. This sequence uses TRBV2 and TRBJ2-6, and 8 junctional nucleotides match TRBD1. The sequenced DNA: TGTGCCAGCACTGGGGGACAGGTCCTCTCTGGGGCCAACGTCCTGACTTTC. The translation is CASTGGQVLSGANVLTF.